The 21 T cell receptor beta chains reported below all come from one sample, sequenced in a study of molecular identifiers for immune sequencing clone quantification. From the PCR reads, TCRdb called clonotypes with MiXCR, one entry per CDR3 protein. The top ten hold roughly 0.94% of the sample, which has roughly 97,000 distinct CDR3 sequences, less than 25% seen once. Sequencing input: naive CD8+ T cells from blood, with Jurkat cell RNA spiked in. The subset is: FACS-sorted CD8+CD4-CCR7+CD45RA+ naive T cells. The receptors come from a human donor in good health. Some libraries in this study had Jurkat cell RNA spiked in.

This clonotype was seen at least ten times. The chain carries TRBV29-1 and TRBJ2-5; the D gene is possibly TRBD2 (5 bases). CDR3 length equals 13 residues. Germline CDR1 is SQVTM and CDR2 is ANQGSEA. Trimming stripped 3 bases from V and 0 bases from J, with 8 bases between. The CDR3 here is CSVDSADQETQYF. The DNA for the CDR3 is TGCAGCGTTGATAGCGCCGACCAAGAGACCCAGTACTTC.

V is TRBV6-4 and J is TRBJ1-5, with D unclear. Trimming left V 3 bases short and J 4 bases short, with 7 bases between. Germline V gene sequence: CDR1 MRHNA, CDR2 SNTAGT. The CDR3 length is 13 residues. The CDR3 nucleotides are TGTGCCAGCAGTGAGTCACCGAATCAGCCCCAGCATTTT. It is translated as CASSESPNQPQHF.

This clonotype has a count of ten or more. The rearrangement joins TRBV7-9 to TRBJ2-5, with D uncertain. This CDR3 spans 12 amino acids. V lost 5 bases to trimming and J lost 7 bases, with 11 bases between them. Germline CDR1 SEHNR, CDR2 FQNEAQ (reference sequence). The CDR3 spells CASSMIPVTQYF. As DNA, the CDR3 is TGTGCCAGCAGCATGATACCTGTGACCCAGTACTTC. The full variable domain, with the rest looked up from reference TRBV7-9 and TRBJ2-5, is DTGVSQNPRHKITKRGQNVTFRCDPISEHNRLYWYRQTLGQGPEFLTYFQNEAQLEKSRLLSDRFSAERPKGSFSTLEIQRTEQGDSAMYLCASSMIPVTQYFGPGTRLLVL.

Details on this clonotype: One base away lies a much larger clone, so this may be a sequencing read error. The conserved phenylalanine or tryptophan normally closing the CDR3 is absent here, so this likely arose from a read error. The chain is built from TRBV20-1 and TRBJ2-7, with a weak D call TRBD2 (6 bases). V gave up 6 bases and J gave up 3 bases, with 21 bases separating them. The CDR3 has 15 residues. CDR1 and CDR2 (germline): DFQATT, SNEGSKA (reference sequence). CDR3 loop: CSANRLGSRDYEQYL. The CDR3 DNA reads TGCAGTGCGAACAGACTAGGGAGCAGGGACTACGAGCAGTACCTC.

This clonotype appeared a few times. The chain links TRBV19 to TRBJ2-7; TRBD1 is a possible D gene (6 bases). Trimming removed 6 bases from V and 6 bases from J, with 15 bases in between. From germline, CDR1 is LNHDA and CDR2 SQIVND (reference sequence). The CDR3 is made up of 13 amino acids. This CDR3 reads CASREQGPSEQYF. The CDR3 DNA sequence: TGTGCCAGTAGAGAACAGGGTCCCTCCGAGCAGTACTTC.

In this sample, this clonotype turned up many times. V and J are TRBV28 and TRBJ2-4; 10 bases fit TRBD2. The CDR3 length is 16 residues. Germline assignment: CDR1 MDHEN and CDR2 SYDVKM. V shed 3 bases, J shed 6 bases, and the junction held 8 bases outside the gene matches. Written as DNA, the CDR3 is TGTGCCAGCAGTTTCTGGACTAGCGGAGTTGGAAACATTCAGTACTTC. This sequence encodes CASSFWTSGVGNIQYF.

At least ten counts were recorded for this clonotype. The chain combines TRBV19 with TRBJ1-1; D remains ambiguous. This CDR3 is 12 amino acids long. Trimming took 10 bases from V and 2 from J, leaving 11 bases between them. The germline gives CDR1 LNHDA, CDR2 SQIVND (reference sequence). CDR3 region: CATNPGNTEAFF. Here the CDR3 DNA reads TGTGCCACCAACCCGGGAAACACTGAAGCTTTCTTT.

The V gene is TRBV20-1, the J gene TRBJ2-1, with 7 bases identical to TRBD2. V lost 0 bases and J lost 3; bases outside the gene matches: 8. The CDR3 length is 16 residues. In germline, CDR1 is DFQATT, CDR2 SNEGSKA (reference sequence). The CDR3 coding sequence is TGCAGTGCTAGAGAGGAGGGGCGGGACTACTACAATGAGCAGTTCTTC. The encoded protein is CSAREEGRDYYNEQFF.

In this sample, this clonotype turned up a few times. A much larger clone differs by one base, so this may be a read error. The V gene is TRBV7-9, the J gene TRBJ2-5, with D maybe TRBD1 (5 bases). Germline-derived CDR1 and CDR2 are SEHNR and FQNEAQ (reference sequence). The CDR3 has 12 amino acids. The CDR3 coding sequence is TGTGCCAACACAGGCCCGCAAGGGACCCAGTACTTC. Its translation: CANTGPQGTQYF.

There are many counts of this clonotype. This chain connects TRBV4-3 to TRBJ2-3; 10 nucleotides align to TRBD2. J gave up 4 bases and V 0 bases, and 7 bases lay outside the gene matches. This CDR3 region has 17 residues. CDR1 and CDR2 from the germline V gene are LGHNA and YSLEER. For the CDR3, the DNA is TGCGCCAGCAGCCAAGATGTTGCTAGCGGGAGCGCAGATACGCAGTATTTT. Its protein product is CASSQDVASGSADTQYF.

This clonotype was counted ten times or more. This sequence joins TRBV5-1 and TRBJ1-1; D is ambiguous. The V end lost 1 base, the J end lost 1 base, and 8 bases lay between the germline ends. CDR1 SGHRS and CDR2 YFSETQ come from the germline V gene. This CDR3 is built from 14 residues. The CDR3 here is CASSLLISNTEAFF. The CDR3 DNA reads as TGCGCCAGCAGCTTGTTAATCTCGAACACTGAAGCTTTCTTT.

CDR3 sequence: CASSPDKPPFYEQYF. The CDR3 coding sequence is TGCGCCAGCAGCCCCGACAAGCCACCCTTCTACGAGCAGTACTTC. V usage is TRBV5-1 and J usage is TRBJ2-7; no clear D gene. Trimming cost V 4 bases and J 3 bases, with 17 bases left between them. Germline assignment: CDR1 SGHRS and CDR2 YFSETQ. The CDR3 sequence is 15 residues long.

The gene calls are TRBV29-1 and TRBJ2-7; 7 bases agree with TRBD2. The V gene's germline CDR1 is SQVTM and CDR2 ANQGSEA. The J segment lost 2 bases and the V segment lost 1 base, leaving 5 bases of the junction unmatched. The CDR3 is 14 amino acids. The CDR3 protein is CSVEVGLPTYEQYF. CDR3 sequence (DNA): TGCAGCGTTGAAGTGGGACTACCCACCTACGAGCAGTACTTC.

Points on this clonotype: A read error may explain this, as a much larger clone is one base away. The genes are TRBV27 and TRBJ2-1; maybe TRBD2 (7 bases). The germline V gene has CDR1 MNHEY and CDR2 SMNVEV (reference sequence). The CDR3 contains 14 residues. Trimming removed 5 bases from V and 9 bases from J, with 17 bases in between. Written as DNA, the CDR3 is TGTGCCAGCAGTCTCGATGGGGGGGGCGCTGAGCAGTTCTTC. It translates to CASSLDGGGAEQFF.

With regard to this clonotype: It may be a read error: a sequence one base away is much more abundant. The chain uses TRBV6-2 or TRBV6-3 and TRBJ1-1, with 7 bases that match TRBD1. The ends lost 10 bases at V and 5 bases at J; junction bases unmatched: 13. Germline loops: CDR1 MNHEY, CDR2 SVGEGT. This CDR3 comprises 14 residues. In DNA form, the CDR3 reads TGTGCCACCATCGGGACAGTCCTGGAGACTGAAGCTTTCTTT. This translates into CATIGTVLETEAFF.

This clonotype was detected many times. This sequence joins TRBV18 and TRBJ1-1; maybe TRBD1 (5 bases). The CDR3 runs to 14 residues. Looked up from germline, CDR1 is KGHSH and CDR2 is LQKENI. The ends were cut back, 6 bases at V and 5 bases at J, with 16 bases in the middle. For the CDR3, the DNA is TGTGCCAGCTCCCCGGACGGGCAGGGAACTGAAGCTTTCTTT. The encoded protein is CASSPDGQGTEAFF.

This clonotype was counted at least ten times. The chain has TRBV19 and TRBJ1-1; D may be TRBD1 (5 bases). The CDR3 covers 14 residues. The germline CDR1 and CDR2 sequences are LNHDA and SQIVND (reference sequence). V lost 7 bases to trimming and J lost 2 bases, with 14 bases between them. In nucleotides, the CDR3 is TGTGCCAGTACCCCCGCGGGGCCCAACACTGAAGCTTTCTTT. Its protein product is CASTPAGPNTEAFF.

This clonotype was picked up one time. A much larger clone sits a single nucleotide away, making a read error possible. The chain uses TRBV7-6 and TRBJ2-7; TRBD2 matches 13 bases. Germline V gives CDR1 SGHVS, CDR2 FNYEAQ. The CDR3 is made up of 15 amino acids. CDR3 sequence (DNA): TGTGCCAGCAGCCAACTAGCGGGGGGGTTGTACGAGCAGCACTTC. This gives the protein CASSQLAGGLYEQHF.

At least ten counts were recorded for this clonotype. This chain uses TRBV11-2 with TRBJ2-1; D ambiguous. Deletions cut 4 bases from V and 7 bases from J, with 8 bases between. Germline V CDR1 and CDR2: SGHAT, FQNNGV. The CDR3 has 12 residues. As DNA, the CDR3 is TGTGCCAGCAGCTCCTTGCTGAATGAGCAGTTCTTC. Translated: CASSSLLNEQFF.

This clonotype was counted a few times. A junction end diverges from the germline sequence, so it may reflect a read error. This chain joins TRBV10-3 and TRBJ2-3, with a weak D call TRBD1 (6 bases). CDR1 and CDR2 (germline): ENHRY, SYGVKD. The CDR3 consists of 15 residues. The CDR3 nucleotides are TGTGCCTTCAGTGACAGGCAAAGGAACACAGATACGCAGTATTTT. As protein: CAFSDRQRNTDTQYF.

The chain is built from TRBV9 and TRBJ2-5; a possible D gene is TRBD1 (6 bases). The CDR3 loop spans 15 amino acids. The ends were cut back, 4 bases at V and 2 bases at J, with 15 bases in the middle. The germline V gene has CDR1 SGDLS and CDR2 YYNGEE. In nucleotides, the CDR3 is TGTGCCAGCAGCTTTGGCAGGGGTATACAAGAGACCCAGTACTTC. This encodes CASSFGRGIQETQYF.